Following are 2 T cell receptor beta chains from one sample sequenced in a study of cytomegalovirus exposure and HLA in healthy donors. The PCR contained 60 Vbeta and 13 Jbeta primers. Repertoires were generated with immunoSEQ multiplex PCR, while TCRdb's copy carries only in-frame clones and drops some. The table shows roughly 100,000 clones, with roughly 80% occurring only once. The sample taken for sequencing was PBMCs. The receptor source for this set is a middle-aged woman in good health and CMV-seronegative.

This chain links TRBV7-3 with TRBJ2-5, with D possibly TRBD1 on 5 matching bases. V was shortened by 6 bases and J by 5 bases, with 16 bases between the two germline ends. The CDR3 sequence is 14 residues long. CDR1 and CDR2 from the germline V gene are SGHTA and FQGTGA. CDR3 sequence: CASSKAGWRETQYF. The CDR3 DNA is TGTGCCAGCAGTAAGGCAGGGTGGCGTGAGACCCAGTACTTC.

The chain recombines TRBV7-9 with TRBJ2-1; D might be TRBD2 (5 bases). The CDR3 has 14 amino acids. Germline V gene lookup returns CDR1 SEHNR and CDR2 FQNEAQ (reference sequence). Trimming shortened V by 4 bases and J by 2 bases, and 9 bases separated the two germline ends. In nucleotides, the CDR3 is TGTGCCAGCAGCTCTGACTACCCCTACAATGAGCAGTTCTTC. Translation gives CASSSDYPYNEQFF.